One sample yielded the 6 T cell receptor beta chains listed below, sequenced in a study of blood T cell repertoires in COVID-19. The data were produced by immunoSEQ multiplex PCR, yet TCRdb's version contains in-frame clones alone and is incomplete. This table has roughly 120,000 clones, 60% to 85% appearing once. Input material: peripheral blood. The source of these receptors is a human donor with acute or convalescent COVID-19. The donor label of this sample is uncertain.

The J gene is TRBJ1-6, the V gene TRBV25-1; TRBD1 aligns across 7 bases. Germline CDR1 MGHDK, CDR2 SYGVNS. The CDR3 is 14 amino acids. The junction had 5 bases not matched to a gene; V was cut back by 6 bases and J by 6 bases. CDR3 coding DNA: TGTGCCAGCAGGCCCCCAGGGGGTAATTCACCCCTCCACTTT. Protein sequence: CASRPPGGNSPLHF.

This clone turned up a few times. V and J are TRBV6-1 and TRBJ2-2, with TRBD1 matching 7 bases. The CDR3 totals 17 residues. Trimming took 2 bases from V and 2 from J; bases not matched to a gene: 8. Germline V gives CDR1 MNHNS, CDR2 SASEGT. This CDR3 reads CASSEIWDSENTGELFF. DNA for the CDR3: TGTGCCAGCAGTGAAATTTGGGACAGCGAAAACACCGGGGAGCTGTTTTTT.

The chain links TRBV6-5 to TRBJ1-5; TRBD1 matches at 11 bases. In germline, CDR1 is MNHEY, CDR2 SVGAGI. This CDR3 contains 14 residues. J gave up 8 bases and V 5 bases, and 5 bases lay outside the gene matches. The CDR3 here is CASSPDRGHKPQHF. DNA for the CDR3: TGTGCCAGCAGTCCGGACAGGGGGCATAAGCCCCAGCATTTT.

CDR3 protein: CASSALADTQYF. The CDR3 nucleotides read TGTGCCAGCTCAGCCCTAGCAGATACGCAGTATTTT. This chain uses TRBV9 with TRBJ2-3; D unresolved. CDR1 and CDR2 from the germline V gene are SGDLS and YYNGEE. V was pared by 7 bases and J by 4 bases, with 10 bases between. The CDR3 is 12 residues long.

The chain carries TRBV7-3 and TRBJ2-3; a possible D gene is TRBD1 (6 bases). The CDR3 extends over 16 amino acids. V lost 5 bases to trimming and J lost 0 bases, with 15 bases between them. Germline CDR1 reads SGHTA; CDR2 reads FQGTGA. The CDR3 spells CASSPQGRTSTDTQYF. The CDR3 region has the DNA TGTGCCAGCAGCCCCCAGGGGCGAACTAGCACAGATACGCAGTATTTT.

V and J are TRBV2 and TRBJ2-7, with D unresolved. V was clipped by 3 bases and J by 3 bases, with 6 bases between them. This CDR3 region has 12 residues. The germline CDR1 and CDR2 sequences are SNHLY and FYNNEI. CDR3 region: CASSEYSYEQYV. CDR3 coding DNA: TGTGCCAGCAGTGAGTACAGCTACGAGCAGTACGTC.